This T cell receptor (beta chain) derives from a study of brain metastases from non-small cell lung cancer. Study findings and constraints: Compared with their matched primary tumors, around 69% of brain metastases showed expanded T-cell clones.

To note about this clone: Its antigen remains unidentified.

Germline-derived CDR1 and CDR2 are SGHTA and FQGNSA. The CDR3 is made up of 16 amino acids. Trimming removed 3 bases at V and 7 bases at J, with 18 bases between. The protocol was immunoSEQ multiplex PCR, while the TCRdb copy is restricted to in-frame clones and leaves out a portion. The top ten clones hold approximately 7.7% of a sample with over 12,000 clones, under 85% of them seen once. Sequencing was carried out using primary lung tumor tissue. The clonotype comes from a donor at least 40 years old with non-small cell lung cancer. The V and J genes are TRBV7-2 and TRBJ1-4; possibly TRBD1 for D (6 bases). CDR3 sequence reads: CASSLTFRGFSEKLFF. The CDR3 DNA follows: TGTGCCAGCAGCTTGACATTCAGGGGTTTTAGTGAAAAACTGTTTTTT.